This T cell receptor beta chain was sequenced during a study of identical twins. As regards this clonotype: The antigen remains unidentified.

The CDR3 totals 15 residues. Trimming removed 3 bases from V and 8 bases from J; junction bases left unmatched: 11. Germline-derived CDR1 and CDR2 are SQVTM and ANQGSEA. Overall study results and limits: Zero-insertion findings could be partly confounded by invariant cells (MAIT and iNKT cells).

From the 5' RACE reads, TCRdb called clonotypes with MiXCR, one entry per CDR3 protein. The table has 1.5 million to 2 million distinct CDR3 sequences, about 31% seen once; the top ten hold 0.25% to 0.3%. The source is a newborn girl in good health. The J gene is TRBJ2-1, the V gene TRBV29-1; 9 bases are a match to TRBD2. The sequencing input was cord blood. In nucleotides, the CDR3 is TGCAGCGTTGATGCGGGCGGGAGGGCCCTCGATGAGCAGTTCTTC. Translated, it gives CSVDAGGRALDEQFF.